These 9 T cell receptor beta chains originate from one sample sequenced in a study of T cells in Graves' hyperthyroidism and ophthalmopathy. TCR beta CDR3 regions were amplified from RNA. Initially, a first-round RT-PCR of the TCR CDR3 employed the HTBI primer set. TCRdb reprocessed the multiplex PCR reads with MiXCR, giving one entry per CDR3 protein. The sample shows hundreds of thousands of distinct CDR3 sequences, approximately 15% of them seen only once. Sample: blood. All receptors derive from a woman aged 40 to 50 with Graves' ophthalmopathy.

This clonotype was counted many times. V and J are TRBV6-1 and TRBJ2-2, with D possibly TRBD1 on 5 matching bases. CDR3 size: 15 residues. CDR1 and CDR2 from the germline V gene are MNHNS and SASEGT. V dropped 7 bases and J dropped 6 bases, with 18 bases sitting between them. In DNA, the CDR3 is TGTGCCAGCACCTTGAGTCCAGGGATACCCGGGGAGCTGTTTTTT. The encoded protein is CASTLSPGIPGELFF.

This sequence joins TRBV20-1 and TRBJ2-5; D possibly corresponds to TRBD2 (5 bases). Trimming took 0 bases from V and 5 from J, leaving 19 bases between them. The CDR3 covers 16 residues. Looked up from germline, CDR1 is DFQATT and CDR2 is SNEGSKA (reference sequence). This CDR3 is CSARDEGDSASETQYF. In DNA, the CDR3 is TGCAGTGCTAGAGATGAGGGAGATTCTGCATCGGAGACCCAGTACTTC.

This rearrangement joins TRBV6-1 to TRBJ1-2, with D uncertain. The length of the CDR3 is 13 residues. Trimming stripped 4 bases from V and 0 bases from J, with 6 bases between. Looked up from germline, CDR1 is MNHNS and CDR2 is SASEGT. CDR3 protein: CASSAQPNYGYTF. The CDR3 DNA reads as TGTGCCAGCAGTGCTCAGCCTAACTATGGCTACACCTTC.

This clonotype occurred a few times. This rearrangement joins TRBV5-1 to TRBJ1-2, with 8 nucleotides matching TRBD1. The CDR3 is 15 residues long. Looked up from germline, CDR1 is SGHRS and CDR2 is YFSETQ. Trimming cost V 3 bases and J 8 bases; bases outside gene matches: 12. The CDR3 here is CASSSQAGGARGYTF. Here the CDR3 DNA reads TGCGCCAGCAGCTCGCAAGCAGGGGGCGCGAGGGGCTACACCTTC.

This clonotype was counted ten times or more. J is TRBJ2-7 and V is TRBV20-1; 7 nucleotides match TRBD1. Germline V gives CDR1 DFQATT, CDR2 SNEGSKA (reference sequence). The CDR3 consists of 14 residues. J was trimmed by 0 bases and V by 3 bases; bases with no gene match: 5. Here the CDR3 reads CSASPGQTSYEQYF. DNA for the CDR3: TGCAGTGCTAGTCCGGGACAGACCTCCTACGAGCAGTACTTC.

This clonotype was recorded at least ten times. This sequence joins TRBV30 and TRBJ2-7; D unresolved. Germline CDR1 is GTSNPN and CDR2 is SVGIG (reference sequence). The CDR3 spans 11 residues. V gave up 0 bases and J gave up 9 bases, with 9 bases separating them. The CDR3 reads CAWSVGTGQYF. CDR3 coding DNA: TGTGCCTGGAGTGTTGGAACGGGGCAGTACTTC.

A word on this clonotype: A much larger clone is a single base away; this may be a read error. It is likely a read error, because the conserved phenylalanine at the end of the CDR3 is missing. The chain has TRBV5-1 and TRBJ1-1, with TRBD1 matching over 9 bases. Germline lookup yields CDR1 SGHRS and CDR2 YFSETQ. CDR3 length equals 14 residues. Losses at the gene ends were 0 bases for V and 8 bases for J; bases not matched to a gene: 5. The DNA for the CDR3 is TGCGCCAGCAGCTTGGATACCGGGACAGGGGAAGCTTTCTCT. Translation gives CASSLDTGTGEAFS.

This clonotype was detected ten times or more. The rearrangement uses TRBV12-3 or TRBV12-4 and TRBJ2-7; the D gene is possibly TRBD2 (7 bases). The CDR3 extends over 14 amino acids. V was pared by 3 bases and J by 6 bases, with 15 bases between. Written as DNA, the CDR3 is TGTGCCAGCAGTTTGGGCGGGGGCCGTCTCGAGCAGTACTTC. The encoded protein is CASSLGGGRLEQYF.

This clonotype was observed at least ten times. This chain joins TRBV19 and TRBJ2-5; D uncertain. The V end lost 6 bases, the J end lost 0 bases, and 14 bases lay between the germline ends. The CDR3 contains 15 residues. Germline CDR1 reads LNHDA; CDR2 reads SQIVND (reference sequence). This CDR3 is CASSSDNDHQETQYF. In DNA, the CDR3 is TGTGCCAGTAGCTCCGATAATGACCACCAAGAGACCCAGTACTTC.